One sample yielded the 16 T cell receptor beta chains listed below, sequenced in a study of T cell changes during pregnancy in multiple sclerosis. The repertoire was sequenced with immunoSEQ multiplex PCR; TCRdb's copy has only in-frame clones and lacks some. The sample records 30,000 to 50,000 clones, 90% being singletons. This specimen was CD4+ T cells from peripheral blood mononuclear cells, taken in the first trimester of pregnancy. These receptors were taken from a female donor in good health, enrolled as a control in a pregnancy study.

The V gene is TRBV2, the J gene TRBJ2-2, with D possibly matching TRBD1 (5 bases). The CDR3 is 14 residues long. Germline lookup yields CDR1 SNHLY and CDR2 FYNNEI. The germline V and J ends were trimmed by 7 bases and 4 bases, with 13 bases remaining between them. CDR3 residues: CASNPTGPTGELFF. CDR3 DNA sequence: TGTGCCAGCAATCCAACAGGCCCCACCGGGGAGCTGTTTTTT.

The chain links TRBV2 to TRBJ2-1; 13 nucleotides agree with TRBD2. J was trimmed by 5 bases and V by 3 bases; bases with no gene match: 4. Germline loops: CDR1 SNHLY, CDR2 FYNNEI. This CDR3 comprises 16 residues. CDR3 loop: CASSEELAGGNNEQFF. CDR3 in DNA: TGTGCCAGCAGTGAGGAACTAGCGGGGGGGAACAATGAGCAGTTCTTC.

The chain employs TRBV27 and TRBJ1-4, with 7 bases identical to TRBD1. Germline V lookup: CDR1 MNHEY, CDR2 SMNVEV (reference sequence). The length of the CDR3 is 18 residues. V shed 3 bases, J shed 0 bases, and the junction held 10 bases outside the gene matches. This chain's CDR3 is CASSFYRDRPTTNEKLFF. In DNA, the CDR3 is TGTGCCAGCAGTTTTTACCGGGACAGACCTACAACTAATGAAAAACTGTTTTTT.

The chain recombines TRBV4-2 with TRBJ2-3; 8 bases are a match to TRBD1. CDR1 is LGHNA and CDR2 is YNFKEQ in the germline V gene. This CDR3 comprises 17 residues. V gave up 4 bases and J gave up 7 bases; unmatched junction bases: 16. The CDR3 DNA reads as TGTGCCAGCAGCCGAGGAGGAGGCAGGGGGCTGGGAAATACGCAGTATTTT. Its translation: CASSRGGGRGLGNTQYF.

V gene TRBV4-2 combines with J gene TRBJ2-1; 13 bases agree with TRBD2. The CDR3 totals 20 residues. Germline V lookup: CDR1 LGHNA, CDR2 YNFKEQ. Trimming took 0 bases from V and 4 from J; bases not matched to a gene: 12. DNA for the CDR3: TGTGCCAGCAGCCAAGATTGGACGGCCCCGGGACTAGCGGGATACAATGAGCAGTTCTTC. It specifies CASSQDWTAPGLAGYNEQFF.

The genes are TRBV19 and TRBJ1-3, with 7 bases lining up with TRBD1. The CDR3 covers 16 residues. Per the germline V gene, CDR1 is LNHDA and CDR2 is SQIVND (reference sequence). The trim removed 4 bases at V and 0 bases at J, leaving 6 bases unmatched. The CDR3 is CASSTDRLSSGNTIYF. The CDR3 DNA follows: TGTGCCAGTAGTACGGACAGGCTTAGCTCTGGAAACACCATATATTTT.

This chain uses TRBV4-3 with TRBJ1-2, with a weak D call TRBD1 (6 bases). V dropped 0 bases and J dropped 7 bases, with 18 bases sitting between them. The CDR3 is 16 amino acids. CDR1 LGHNA and CDR2 YSLEER come from the germline V gene. CDR3 residues: CASSQDDRPGGSGYTF. CDR3 sequence (DNA): TGCGCCAGCAGCCAAGATGATAGACCGGGGGGCTCTGGCTACACCTTC.

The chain recombines TRBV10-1 with TRBJ2-1, with 7 bases fitting TRBD1. The CDR3 runs to 16 residues. Looked up from germline, CDR1 is WNHNN and CDR2 is SYGVQD (reference sequence). Losses at the gene ends were 6 bases for V and 7 bases for J; bases not matched to a gene: 15. CDR3 sequence reads: CASRGTRDSGENEQFF. CDR3 DNA sequence: TGCGCCAGCAGGGGTACCCGGGACAGTGGAGAAAATGAGCAGTTCTTC.

The chain recombines TRBV5-4 with TRBJ2-3; TRBD1 is a possible D gene (6 bases). Per the germline V gene, CDR1 is SGHNT and CDR2 is YYREEE (reference sequence). The CDR3 contains 15 residues. V lost 1 base, J lost 2 bases, and 11 bases lay in between. CDR3: CASSLSRTDTDTQYF. DNA of the CDR3: TGTGCCAGCAGCTTGTCGCGGACAGACACAGATACGCAGTATTTT.

The chain employs TRBV15 and TRBJ2-2; tentatively, D is TRBD1 (5 bases). Deletions cut 2 bases from V and 6 bases from J, with 10 bases between. Germline V gives CDR1 LNHNV, CDR2 YYDKDF (reference sequence). This CDR3 has 14 residues. CDR3 DNA: TGTGCCACCAGCAGAAGGGGCTCCGCCGGGGAGCTGTTTTTT. This encodes CATSRRGSAGELFF.

The chain carries TRBV5-4 and TRBJ2-3; D is unresolved. Germline V gene data show CDR1 as SGHNT and CDR2 as YYREEE (reference sequence). Trimming shortened V by 1 base and J by 4 bases, and 7 bases separated the two germline ends. The CDR3 sequence is 13 residues long. For the CDR3, the DNA is TGTGCCAGCAGCTTGAGTGGGCCAGATACGCAGTATTTT. Its translation is CASSLSGPDTQYF. Looking up the rest from reference TRBV5-4 and TRBJ2-3 gives the full variable domain: ETGVTQSPTHLIKTRGQQVTLRCSSQSGHNTVSWYQQALGQGPQFIFQYYREEENGRGNFPPRFSGLQFPNYSSELNVNALELDDSALYLCASSLSGPDTQYFGPGTRLTVL.

The J gene is TRBJ2-3, the V gene TRBV18, with TRBD2 matching 7 bases. Germline CDR1 and CDR2: KGHSH and LQKENI. This CDR3 spans 15 amino acids. Trimming removed 6 bases from V and 0 bases from J; junction bases left unmatched: 6. The CDR3 DNA is TGTGCCAGCTCGCTGAGCGGGGTTAGCACAGATACGCAGTATTTT. Amino acid sequence: CASSLSGVSTDTQYF. Supplemented by reference TRBV18 and TRBJ2-3, the full variable domain reads NAGVMQNPRHLVRRRGQEARLRCSPMKGHSHVYWYRQLPEEGLKFMVYLQKENIIDESGMPKERFSAEFPKEGPSILRIQQVVRGDSAAYFCASSLSGVSTDTQYFGPGTRLTVL.

The chain is built from TRBV10-3 and TRBJ2-3; D may be TRBD2 (6 bases). Germline values: CDR1 ENHRY, CDR2 SYGVKD. Trimming cost V 0 bases and J 1 base, with 11 bases left between them. There are 16 residues in the CDR3. The CDR3 sequence is CAISESSRRGTDTQYF. As DNA, the CDR3 is TGTGCCATCAGTGAGTCGTCAAGGAGGGGCACAGATACGCAGTATTTT.

The gene calls are TRBV19 and TRBJ2-6; 8 bases match TRBD1. Germline lookup yields CDR1 LNHDA and CDR2 SQIVND (reference sequence). The CDR3 spans 17 residues. V lost 3 bases to trimming and J lost 0 bases; unmatched junction nucleotides: 4. The CDR3 loop is CASSIRDRSSGANVLTF. The CDR3 DNA is TGTGCCAGTAGTATCCGGGACAGGAGCTCTGGGGCCAACGTCCTGACTTTC.

The chain is built from TRBV5-4 and TRBJ1-1, with a possible D match to TRBD1 (5 bases). CDR3 length equals 15 residues. The germline V and J ends were trimmed by 5 bases and 1 base, with 15 bases remaining between them. Germline CDR1 is SGHNT and CDR2 is YYREEE (reference sequence). DNA for the CDR3: TGTGCCAGCAGATCAGGGACTACTAAGAACACTGAAGCTTTCTTT. Encoded protein: CASRSGTTKNTEAFF. The complete variable domain, with remaining parts taken from reference TRBV5-4 and TRBJ1-1, reads ETGVTQSPTHLIKTRGQQVTLRCSSQSGHNTVSWYQQALGQGPQFIFQYYREEENGRGNFPPRFSGLQFPNYSSELNVNALELDDSALYLCASRSGTTKNTEAFFGQGTRLTVV.

DNA of the CDR3: TGTGCCAGCAGCTTGTTGAACAGAGCCTACGAGCAGTACTTC. Protein sequence: CASSLLNRAYEQYF. V is TRBV5-8 and J is TRBJ2-7; D gene unclear. The V end lost 1 base, the J end lost 2 bases, and 10 bases lay between the germline ends. Germline V gene sequence: CDR1 SGHTS, CDR2 YDEGEE. The CDR3 runs to 14 residues.